This entry lists 20 T cell receptor beta chains sequenced from one sample in a study of neurological immune-mediated disorders. In TCRdb, the 5' RACE reads were re-called with MiXCR into one record per CDR3 protein. Of tens of thousands of distinct CDR3 sequences listed, over 12% are singletons. Sequencing input: PBMCs. These receptors were taken from a woman between 50 and 59 years old in good health.

This clonotype was seen many times. The V and J genes are TRBV6-9 and TRBJ2-7; 13 bases are a match to TRBD2. Germline CDR1 and CDR2: MNHGY and SVAAGI. CDR3 length: 18 residues. J lost 0 bases, V lost 5 bases, and 10 bases had no gene match. The CDR3 DNA reads TGTGCCAGCAGTATTCGGACTAGCGGGGGAAATAGCTCCTACGAGCAGTACTTC. Amino acids: CASSIRTSGGNSSYEQYF.

This clonotype was found many times. The chain has TRBV9 and TRBJ2-2; the D call may be TRBD1 or TRBD2 (7 bases each). CDR3 size: 15 residues. The V and J ends lost 3 bases and 5 bases respectively, with 14 bases between them. In germline, CDR1 is SGDLS, CDR2 YYNGEE. In nucleotides, the CDR3 is TGTGCCAGCAGCGCCGGGGGGACAGTTACCGGGGAGCTGTTTTTT. It encodes CASSAGGTVTGELFF.

This clonotype was counted ten times or more. The J gene is TRBJ2-1, the V gene TRBV5-1; 7 bases are shared with TRBD1. The CDR3 has 15 residues. Germline V gene sequence: CDR1 SGHRS, CDR2 YFSETQ. The V and J ends lost 0 bases and 3 bases, in that order; junction bases with no gene match: 3. The CDR3 reads CASSLEDRSYNEQFF. The CDR3 nucleotides are TGCGCCAGCAGCTTGGAGGACAGGAGCTACAATGAGCAGTTCTTC. Variable domain in full (rest from reference TRBV5-1 and TRBJ2-1): KAGVTQTPRYLIKTRGQQVTLSCSPISGHRSVSWYQQTPGQGLQFLFEYFSETQRNKGNFPGRFSGRQFSNSRSEMNVSTLELGDSALYLCASSLEDRSYNEQFFGPGTRLTVL.

On this clonotype: This may be a read error: a much more frequent sequence differs by one nucleotide. The chain is built from TRBV5-1 and TRBJ1-2; TRBD1 matches at 8 bases. Germline V gives CDR1 SGHRS, CDR2 YFSETQ. V was pared by 8 bases and J by 4 bases, with 10 bases of the junction left unmatched. This CDR3 has 14 amino acids. For the CDR3, the DNA is TGCGCCAGGAGCGGAGGACAGGGAACCTATGGCTACACCTTC. This translates into CARSGGQGTYGYTF.

Ten or more counts support this clonotype. The chain employs TRBV5-1 and TRBJ1-1; 7 positions agree with TRBD1. V lost 0 bases, J lost 1 base, and 3 bases stayed unmatched. The CDR3 has 15 residues. The germline V gene encodes CDR1 SGHRS and CDR2 YFSETQ. Here the CDR3 reads CASSLDWTGNTEAFF. CDR3 DNA sequence: TGCGCCAGCAGCTTGGACTGGACAGGGAACACTGAAGCTTTCTTT.

This clonotype was observed many times. This chain connects TRBV28 to TRBJ2-1; D is undetermined. CDR1 is MDHEN, CDR2 SYDVKM, per germline. V lost 5 bases and J 6 bases, leaving 14 bases between the germline ends. This CDR3 region has 14 residues. The CDR3 nucleotides read TGTGCCAGCAGTCTACCGGACGGAACCAATGAGCAGTTCTTC. Amino acids: CASSLPDGTNEQFF.

This clonotype was counted many times. CDR3 region: CASKRRSGSTSDTQYF. The CDR3 DNA follows: TGTGCCAGCAAACGCCGTAGCGGGAGCACAAGTGATACGCAGTATTTT. The gene calls are TRBV12-3 or TRBV12-4 and TRBJ2-3, with TRBD2 matching 9 bases. The length of the CDR3 is 16 residues. The junction had 14 bases not matched to a gene; V was cut back by 7 bases and J by 6 bases.

This clonotype was recorded at least ten times. The chain couples TRBV5-1 to TRBJ2-1, with D unclear. CDR3 length: 15 residues. Trimming pared 3 bases from V and 9 bases from J, leaving 19 bases between. Germline loops: CDR1 SGHRS, CDR2 YFSETQ. The CDR3 DNA is TGCGCCAGCAGCTCCGGACGCCCCCAGAGTGGTGAGCAGTTCTTC. This gives the protein CASSSGRPQSGEQFF.

This clonotype came up once. A read error may explain this, as a much larger clone is one base away. V and J are TRBV27 and TRBJ2-7; 8 bases map to TRBD2. The J segment lost 3 bases and the V segment lost 10 bases, leaving 14 bases of the junction unmatched. CDR1 and CDR2 from the germline V gene are MNHEY and SMNVEV (reference sequence). The CDR3 covers 15 residues. The CDR3: CANSPSWREDYEQYF. The DNA for the CDR3 is TGTGCCAACAGCCCGTCTTGGCGGGAGGACTACGAGCAGTACTTC.

This clonotype was recorded many times. V is TRBV5-1 and J is TRBJ2-1; 11 positions match TRBD1. This CDR3 spans 17 amino acids. The V gene's germline CDR1 is SGHRS and CDR2 YFSETQ. Trimming took 4 bases from V and 7 from J; bases not matched to a gene: 13. The CDR3 coding sequence is TGCGCCAGCAGCCCCGACGGATCCGGGACAGGGGGAAATGAGCAGTTCTTC. This codes for CASSPDGSGTGGNEQFF.

This clonotype was recorded many times. The chain recombines TRBV5-1 with TRBJ2-1; no reliable D call. The germline V and J ends were trimmed by 5 bases and 3 bases, with 12 bases remaining between them. Germline-derived CDR1 and CDR2 are SGHRS and YFSETQ. This CDR3 spans 14 amino acids. CDR3 DNA sequence: TGCGCCAGCAGTTCGACGGCAAACTACAATGAGCAGTTCTTC. This sequence encodes CASSSTANYNEQFF.

This clonotype has a count of ten or more. The chain links TRBV29-1 to TRBJ1-4; TRBD1 matches at 10 bases. V trimming: 7 bases; J trimming: 10 bases; junction bases outside the gene matches: 9. The germline gives CDR1 SQVTM, CDR2 ANQGSEA. The CDR3 has 13 residues. CDR3 DNA: TGCAGCGCCTCGACAGGGGGCGTGGGAAAACTGTTTTTT. It codes for CSASTGGVGKLFF.

This clonotype was counted ten times or more. The junction does not match germline at one end; this may be a read error. The chain employs TRBV5-1 and TRBJ2-5, with D unresolved. The germline gives CDR1 SGHRS, CDR2 YFSETQ. The CDR3 sequence is 12 residues long. The chain's CDR3 is CASSLGQETQYF. The CDR3 coding sequence is TGTGCCAGCAGCTTGGGCCAGGAGACCCAGTACTTC.

This clonotype was seen many times. V usage is TRBV10-3 and J usage is TRBJ2-1; 7 positions agree with TRBD2. CDR1 and CDR2 (germline): ENHRY, SYGVKD. V lost 4 bases and J lost 4; bases outside the gene matches: 7. This CDR3 spans 15 amino acids. The CDR3 reads CAISVQRGSYNEQFF. The CDR3 bases are TGTGCCATCAGTGTTCAGCGGGGTTCGTACAATGAGCAGTTCTTC.

The sample holds many counts of this clonotype. The chain uses TRBV28 and TRBJ2-2; no firm D call. V dropped 2 bases and J dropped 1 base, with 5 bases sitting between them. Per the germline V gene, CDR1 is MDHEN and CDR2 is SYDVKM. The CDR3 loop spans 14 amino acids. The DNA of the CDR3 is TGTGCCAGCAGTTTAACGGGGAACACCGGGGAGCTGTTTTTT. It translates to CASSLTGNTGELFF.

This clonotype was counted many times. V and J are TRBV12-3 or TRBV12-4 and TRBJ1-5; 9 nucleotides align to TRBD1. The CDR3 runs 14 residues. V was pared by 5 bases and J by 4 bases, with 3 bases of the junction left unmatched. Here the CDR3 DNA reads TGTGCCAGCAGTCCGACAGGGGGAAATCAGCCCCAGCATTTT. It yields the protein CASSPTGGNQPQHF.

CDR3 loop: CSAKAAGPTYEQYF. CDR3 in DNA: TGCAGTGCCAAGGCGGCGGGGCCGACCTACGAGCAGTACTTC. This chain links TRBV20-1 with TRBJ2-7; a weak D match, TRBD2 (6 bases). V was shortened by 6 bases and J by 2 bases, with 17 bases between the two germline ends. Germline V gene lookup returns CDR1 DFQATT and CDR2 SNEGSKA (reference sequence). The CDR3 spans 14 residues.

The chain is built from TRBV20-1 and TRBJ2-1; 13 bases fit TRBD2. Germline values: CDR1 DFQATT, CDR2 SNEGSKA (reference sequence). The CDR3 sequence is 15 residues long. V gave up 1 base and J gave up 8 bases; unmatched junction bases: 5. CDR3 sequence reads: CSARGRTSGSYEQFF. The CDR3 DNA reads TGCAGTGCTAGAGGGCGGACTAGCGGGAGTTATGAGCAGTTCTTC.

There are many counts of this clonotype. V and J are TRBV12-3 or TRBV12-4 and TRBJ1-6; D remains unclear. Trimming shortened V by 6 bases and J by 8 bases, and 8 bases separated the two germline ends. This CDR3 is built from 12 residues. The CDR3 DNA reads as TGTGCCAGCAGACCCGGGGATTCACCCCTCCACTTT. It codes for CASRPGDSPLHF.

At least ten counts were recorded for this clonotype. The chain carries TRBV20-1 and TRBJ2-1; D tentatively fits TRBD1 or TRBD2 (5 bases each). Looked up from germline, CDR1 is DFQATT and CDR2 is SNEGSKA (reference sequence). The germline V and J ends were trimmed by 3 bases and 2 bases, with 14 bases remaining between them. The CDR3 loop spans 15 amino acids. The CDR3 nucleotides are TGCAGTGCTAGTTACCCCGGGGCCACCTACAATGAGCAGTTCTTC. It is translated as CSASYPGATYNEQFF.